This entry lists 4 T cell receptor beta chains sequenced from one sample in a study of T-cell memory formation after mild COVID-19 (dated by TCRdb to the early 2020s). The library was prepared using 5' RACE. The sample was run on an Illumina NovaSeq 6000. Using fastp at Q25 and MiXCR, TCRdb reprocessed the public reads and kept productive beta chains. Here each entry gathers all rows of one CDR3 protein and keeps the most common genes and DNA. The sample table contains about 320,000 distinct CDR3 sequences; only one count was recorded for 13% to 15% of them. Of the sample, around 23% is held by the ten largest clones. The specimen sequenced was PBMCs or a T cell subset sorted from them (not recorded which). All receptors come from a man younger than 30 who had mild COVID-19 (a few samples of this study predate the infection). The sample titles of this study are shuffled in the database, so cell type and time point are left out; the donor was told from shared clones.

This clonotype turned up a few times. The V gene is TRBV4-2, the J gene TRBJ2-7, with TRBD1 identical over 7 bases. This CDR3 has 18 amino acids. V lost 6 bases to trimming and J lost 0 bases; unmatched junction nucleotides: 17. Germline-derived CDR1 and CDR2 are LGHNA and YNFKEQ. In DNA form, the CDR3 reads TGTGCCAGCAGTCTTACTCGTTACGGGACAGATAGCTCCTACGAGCAGTACTTC. Protein sequence: CASSLTRYGTDSSYEQYF.

This clonotype was counted between two and nine times. The chain combines TRBV7-2 with TRBJ2-3; the D is unclear. This CDR3 spans 14 amino acids. Germline V gene lookup returns CDR1 SGHTA and CDR2 FQGNSA. Trimming left V 5 bases short and J 0 bases short, with 9 bases between. The CDR3 is CASSPHPSTDTQYF. CDR3 DNA: TGTGCCAGCAGCCCTCATCCTAGCACAGATACGCAGTATTTT.

This clonotype was picked up a small number of times. This chain links TRBV20-1 with TRBJ1-1; TRBD1 is a possible D gene (6 bases). CDR1 DFQATT and CDR2 SNEGSKA come from the germline V gene (reference sequence). The length of the CDR3 is 14 residues. V was cut by 8 bases and J by 1 base, with 17 bases left in between. The CDR3 nucleotides are TGCAGTCCCCGGCGGGCGGGACAGAACACTGAAGCTTTCTTT. Protein: CSPRRAGQNTEAFF.

The chain's CDR3 is CASSQVVGDHADTQYF. The CDR3 region has the DNA TGTGCCAGCAGCCAAGTGGTCGGGGACCACGCAGATACGCAGTATTTT. The rearrangement links TRBV4-2 to TRBJ2-3; either TRBD1 or TRBD2 may supply D (5 bases each). Germline V gene data show CDR1 as LGHNA and CDR2 as YNFKEQ. This CDR3 spans 16 amino acids. V dropped 1 base and J dropped 4 bases, with 15 bases sitting between them.